One T cell receptor (beta chain) is described in this entry. Compared with germline, one end of the junction differs, possibly owing to a read error. The data were produced by immunoSEQ multiplex PCR, yet TCRdb's version contains in-frame clones alone and is incomplete. The data show around 42,000 clones, roughly 80% seen once. This specimen belongs to a study of control samples from healthy donors and cancer patients. The source of this sequence is a man between 60 and 75 years old in good health. The material sequenced was blood.

CDR3: CASSYTKTASSEQYF. The CDR3 region has the DNA TGTGCCAGCAGCTACACAAAGACAGCGTCCTCCGAGCAGTACTTC. The chain couples TRBV7-2 to TRBJ2-7; the D gene is possibly TRBD1 (5 bases). Per the germline V gene, CDR1 is SGHTA and CDR2 is FQGNSA. The CDR3 runs to 15 residues.